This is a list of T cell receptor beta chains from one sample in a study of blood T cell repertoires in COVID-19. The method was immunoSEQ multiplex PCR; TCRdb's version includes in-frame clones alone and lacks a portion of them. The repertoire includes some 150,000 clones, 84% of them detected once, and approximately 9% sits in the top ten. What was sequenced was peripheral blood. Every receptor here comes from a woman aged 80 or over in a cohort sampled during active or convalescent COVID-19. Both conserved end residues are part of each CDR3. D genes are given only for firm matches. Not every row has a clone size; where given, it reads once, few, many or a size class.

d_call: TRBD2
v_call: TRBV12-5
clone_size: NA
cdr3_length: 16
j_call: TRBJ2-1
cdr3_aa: CASGPPGLAAYNEQFF
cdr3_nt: TGTGCTAGTGGCCCTCCGGGACTAGCGGCCTACAATGAGCAGTTCTTC

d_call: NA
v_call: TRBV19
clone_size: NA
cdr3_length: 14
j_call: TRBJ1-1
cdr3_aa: CASSVQGVNTEAFF
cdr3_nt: TGTGCCAGTAGTGTTCAGGGCGTGAACACTGAAGCTTTCTTT

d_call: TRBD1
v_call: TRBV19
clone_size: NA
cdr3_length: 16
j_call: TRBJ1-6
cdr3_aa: CASSGSGGTNNSPLHF
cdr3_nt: TGTGCCAGTTCGGGGTCAGGGGGAACTAATAATTCACCCCTCCACTTT

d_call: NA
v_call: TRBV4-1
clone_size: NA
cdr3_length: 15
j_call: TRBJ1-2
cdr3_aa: CASSQAESPIYGYTF
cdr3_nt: TGCGCCAGCAGCCAAGCGGAGAGTCCTATCTATGGCTACACCTTC

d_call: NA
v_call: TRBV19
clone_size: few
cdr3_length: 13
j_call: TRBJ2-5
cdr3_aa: CASSMANEETQYF
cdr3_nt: TGTGCCAGTAGTATGGCCAATGAAGAGACCCAGTACTTC

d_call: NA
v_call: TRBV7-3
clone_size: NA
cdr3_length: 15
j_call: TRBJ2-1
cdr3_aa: CASSLMAEVFHEQFF
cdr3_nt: TGTGCCAGCAGCTTAATGGCCGAGGTTTTCCATGAGCAGTTCTTC

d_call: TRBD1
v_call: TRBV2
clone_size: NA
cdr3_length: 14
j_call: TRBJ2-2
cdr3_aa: CASSRRGQTGELFF
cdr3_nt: TGTGCCAGCAGTCGCAGGGGGCAAACCGGGGAGCTGTTTTTT

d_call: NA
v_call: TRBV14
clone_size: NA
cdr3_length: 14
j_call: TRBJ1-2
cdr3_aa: CASSHRDTLYGYTF
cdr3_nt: TGTGCCAGCAGCCACCGGGACACACTCTATGGCTACACCTTC

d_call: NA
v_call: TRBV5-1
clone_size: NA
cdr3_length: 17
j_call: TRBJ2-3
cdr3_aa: CASSLVRGGPVSDTQYF
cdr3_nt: TGCGCCAGCAGCCTCGTAAGGGGGGGGCCGGTATCGGATACGCAGTATTTT

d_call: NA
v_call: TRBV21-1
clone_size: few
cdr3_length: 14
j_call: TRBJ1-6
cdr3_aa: CASRRQGDNSPLHF
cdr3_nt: TGTGCCAGTCGCCGACAGGGCGATAATTCACCCCTCCACTTT

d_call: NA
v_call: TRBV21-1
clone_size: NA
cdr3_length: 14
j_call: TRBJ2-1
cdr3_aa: CASSSRDSLNEQFF
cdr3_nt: TGTGCCAGCAGCTCTCGCGACAGCCTCAATGAGCAGTTCTTC

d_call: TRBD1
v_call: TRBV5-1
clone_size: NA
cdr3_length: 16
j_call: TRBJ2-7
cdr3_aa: CASSLRPRDRVDEMYF
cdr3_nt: TGCGCCAGCAGCTTACGCCCTCGGGACAGGGTCGACGAGATGTACTTC

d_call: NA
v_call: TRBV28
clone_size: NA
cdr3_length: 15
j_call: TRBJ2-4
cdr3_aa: CASSSPTLAKNIQYF
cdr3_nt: TGTGCCAGCAGTTCGCCGACATTAGCCAAAAACATTCAGTACTTC

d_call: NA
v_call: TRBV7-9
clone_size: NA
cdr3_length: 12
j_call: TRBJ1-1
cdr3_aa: CASSWGESEAFF
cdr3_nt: TGTGCCAGCAGCTGGGGGGAGTCTGAAGCTTTCTTT

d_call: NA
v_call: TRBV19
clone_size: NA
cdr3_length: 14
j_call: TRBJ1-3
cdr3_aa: CASSTHGPGNTIYF
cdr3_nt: TGTGCCAGTAGTACCCACGGTCCTGGAAACACCATATATTTT

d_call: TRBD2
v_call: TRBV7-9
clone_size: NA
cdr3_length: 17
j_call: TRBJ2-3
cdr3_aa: CASSLASGTSVTDTQYF
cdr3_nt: TGTGCCAGCAGCTTAGCATCCGGGACTAGCGTGACAGATACGCAGTATTTT

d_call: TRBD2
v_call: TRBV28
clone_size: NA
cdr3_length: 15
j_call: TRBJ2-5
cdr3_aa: CASTRRTSGGRTQYF
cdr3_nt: TGTGCCAGCACCCGACGGACTAGCGGGGGTAGGACCCAGTACTTC

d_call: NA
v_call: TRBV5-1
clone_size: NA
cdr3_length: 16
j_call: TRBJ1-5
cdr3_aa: CASSLVPGDGNQPQHF
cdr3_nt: TGCGCCAGCAGCTTGGTCCCAGGGGATGGAAATCAGCCCCAGCATTTT

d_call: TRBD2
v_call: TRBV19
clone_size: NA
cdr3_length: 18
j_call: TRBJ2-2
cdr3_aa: CASSGVGTSGGYTGELFF
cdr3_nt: TGTGCCAGTAGTGGAGTTGGGACTAGCGGGGGGTACACCGGGGAGCTGTTTTTT

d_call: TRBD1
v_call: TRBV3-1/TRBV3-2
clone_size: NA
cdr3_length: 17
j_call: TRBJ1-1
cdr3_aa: CASSQVDRGVYGTEAFF
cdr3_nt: TGTGCCAGCAGCCAAGTGGACAGGGGCGTCTATGGCACTGAAGCTTTCTTT

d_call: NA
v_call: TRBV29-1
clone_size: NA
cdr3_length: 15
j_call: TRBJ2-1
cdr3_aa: CSSLGNAETWNEQFF
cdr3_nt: TGCAGCTCCCTCGGTAATGCCGAAACGTGGAATGAGCAGTTCTTC

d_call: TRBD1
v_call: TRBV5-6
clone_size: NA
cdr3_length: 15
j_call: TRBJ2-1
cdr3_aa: CASSLGTGGAVEQFF
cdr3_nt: TGTGCCAGCAGCTTGGGGACAGGGGGCGCGGTTGAGCAGTTCTTC

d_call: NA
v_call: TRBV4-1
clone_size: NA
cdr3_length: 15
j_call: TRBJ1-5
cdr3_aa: CASSQEGASNQPQHF
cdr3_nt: TGCGCCAGCAGCCAAGAGGGGGCTAGCAATCAGCCCCAGCATTTT

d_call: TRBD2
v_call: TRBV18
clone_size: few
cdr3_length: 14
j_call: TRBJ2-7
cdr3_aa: CASSQSSGGDEQYF
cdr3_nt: TGTGCCAGCTCACAGTCGTCCGGGGGGGACGAGCAGTACTTC

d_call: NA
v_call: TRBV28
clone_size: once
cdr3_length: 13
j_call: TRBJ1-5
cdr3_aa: CASSLPGDQPQHF
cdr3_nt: TGTGCCAGCAGTTTACCGGGGGACCAGCCCCAGCATTTT

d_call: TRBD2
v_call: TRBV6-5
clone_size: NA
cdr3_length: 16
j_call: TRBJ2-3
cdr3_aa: CASSYLAGGLTDTQYF
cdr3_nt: TGTGCCAGCAGTTACCTAGCGGGGGGCCTCACAGATACGCAGTATTTT

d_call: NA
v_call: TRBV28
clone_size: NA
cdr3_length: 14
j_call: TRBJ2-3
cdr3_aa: CASSDRPLGDTQYF
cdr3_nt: TGTGCCAGCAGTGACAGGCCTCTGGGAGATACGCAGTATTTT

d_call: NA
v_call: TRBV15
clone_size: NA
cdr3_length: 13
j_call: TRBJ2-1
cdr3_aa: CATSRGSSSEQFF
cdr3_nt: TGTGCCACCAGCAGAGGTTCTAGCAGTGAGCAGTTCTTC

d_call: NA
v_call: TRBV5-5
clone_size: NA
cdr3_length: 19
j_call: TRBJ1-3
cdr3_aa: CASSLQIGPGRDSGNTIYF
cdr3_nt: TGTGCCAGCAGCTTGCAGATTGGTCCCGGACGGGACTCTGGAAACACCATATATTTT

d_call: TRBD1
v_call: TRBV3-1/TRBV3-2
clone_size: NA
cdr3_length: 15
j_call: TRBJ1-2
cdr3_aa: CASSRRDRASGGYTF
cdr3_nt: TGTGCCAGCAGCCGCCGGGACAGGGCGTCTGGCGGCTACACCTTC

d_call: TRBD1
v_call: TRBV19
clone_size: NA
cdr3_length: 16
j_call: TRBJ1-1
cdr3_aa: CASRESDRGQNTEAFF
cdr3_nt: TGTGCCAGTAGGGAGTCGGACAGGGGGCAGAACACTGAAGCTTTCTTT

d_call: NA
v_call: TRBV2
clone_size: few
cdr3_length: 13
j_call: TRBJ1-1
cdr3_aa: CASQTSPGTEAFF
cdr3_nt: TGTGCCAGCCAAACGTCCCCGGGCACTGAAGCTTTCTTT

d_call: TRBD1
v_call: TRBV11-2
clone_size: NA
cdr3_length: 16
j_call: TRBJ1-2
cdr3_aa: CASSSFRQGENYGYTF
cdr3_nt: TGTGCCAGCAGCTCCTTTAGGCAGGGGGAAAACTATGGCTACACCTTC

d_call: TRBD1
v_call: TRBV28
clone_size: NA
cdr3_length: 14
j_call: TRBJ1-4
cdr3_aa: CASSYGTGYEKLFF
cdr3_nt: TGTGCCAGCAGTTACGGGACAGGGTATGAAAAACTGTTTTTT

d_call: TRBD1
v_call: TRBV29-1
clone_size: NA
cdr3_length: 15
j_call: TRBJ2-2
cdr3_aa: CSVEGAGGDTGELFF
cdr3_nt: TGCAGCGTTGAAGGGGCAGGGGGAGACACCGGGGAGCTGTTTTTT

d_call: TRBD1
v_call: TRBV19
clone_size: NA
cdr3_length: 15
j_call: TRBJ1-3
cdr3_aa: CASSDDRASGNTIYF
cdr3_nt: TGTGCCAGTAGCGACGACAGGGCCTCTGGAAACACCATATATTTT

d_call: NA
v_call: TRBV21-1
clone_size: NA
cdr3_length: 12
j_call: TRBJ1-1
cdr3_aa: CASSYLNTEAFF
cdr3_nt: TGTGCCAGCAGCTACTTAAACACTGAAGCTTTCTTT

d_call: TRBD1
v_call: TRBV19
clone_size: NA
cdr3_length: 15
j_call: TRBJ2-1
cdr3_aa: CASNSGTGGSNEQFF
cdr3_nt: TGTGCCAGTAATTCCGGGACAGGAGGCAGCAATGAGCAGTTCTTC

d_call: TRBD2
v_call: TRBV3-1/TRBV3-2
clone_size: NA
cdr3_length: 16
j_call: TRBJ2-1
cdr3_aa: CASSHLDGGGYNEQFF
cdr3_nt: TGTGCCAGCAGCCACCTCGATGGCGGGGGCTACAATGAGCAGTTCTTC

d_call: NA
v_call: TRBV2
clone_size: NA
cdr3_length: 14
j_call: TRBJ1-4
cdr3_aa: CASSFQGLGEKLFF
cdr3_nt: TGTGCCAGCAGCTTCCAGGGCTTGGGTGAAAAACTGTTTTTT

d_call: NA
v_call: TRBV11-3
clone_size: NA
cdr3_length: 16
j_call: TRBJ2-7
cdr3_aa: CASSRGGGLNSYEQYF
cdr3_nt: TGTGCCAGCAGCAGAGGAGGCGGATTAAACTCCTACGAGCAGTACTTC

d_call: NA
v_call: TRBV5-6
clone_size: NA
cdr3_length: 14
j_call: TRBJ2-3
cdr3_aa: CASSPYNTGDTQYF
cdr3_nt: TGTGCCAGCAGCCCATACAACACAGGAGATACGCAGTATTTT